The entry that follows covers one TCR beta chain sequence. Its antigen is not known. The sample belongs to a study of metastatic and nonmetastatic thyroid tumors. Overall study results and limits: It was reported that TCR beta diversity was significantly higher in malignant thyroid tumors than benign nodules, in blood and tumor.

MiXCR reprocessed the PCR reads for TCRdb. This sample has 7,700 or so clones, with around a third found just once. Thyroid surgery had not been preceded by any treatment in any patient. The clonotype was recovered from a female donor with papillary thyroid cancer or a benign thyroid nodule (not recorded which). Some clones in this sample may be carry-over from other donors' samples. Sequencing was done on a sample of tumor tissue.

CDR3 protein: CASSQHGQGNSGELFF. In DNA, the CDR3 is TGCGCCAGCAGCCAACACGGACAGGGGAATAGCGGGGAGCTGTTTTTT. The chain joins TRBV4-1 to TRBJ2-2; 9 nucleotides match TRBD1. CDR1 and CDR2 (germline): MGHRA, YSYEKL. There are 16 residues in the CDR3. With 2 bases clipped from V and 7 bases from J, the junction kept 8 bases outside the gene matches.